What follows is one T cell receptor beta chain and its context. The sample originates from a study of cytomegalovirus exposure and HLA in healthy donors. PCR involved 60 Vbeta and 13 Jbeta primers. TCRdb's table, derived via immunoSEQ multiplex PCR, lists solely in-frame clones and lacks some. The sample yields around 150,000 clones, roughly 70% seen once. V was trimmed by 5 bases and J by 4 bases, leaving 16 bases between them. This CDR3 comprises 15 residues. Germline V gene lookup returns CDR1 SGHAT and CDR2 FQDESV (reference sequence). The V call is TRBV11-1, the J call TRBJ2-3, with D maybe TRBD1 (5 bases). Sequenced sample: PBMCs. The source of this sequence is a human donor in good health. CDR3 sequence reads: CASSLQGLIPDTQYF. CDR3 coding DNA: TGTGCCAGCAGCCTTCAGGGCCTCATTCCAGATACGCAGTATTTT.